One and the same sample provided the 29 T cell receptor beta chains below, sequenced in a study of siplizumab effects on memory and regulatory T cells. Assay used: immunoSEQ multiplex PCR; TCRdb lists only in-frame clones, some missing. The sample consists of around 78,000 clones, about 90% of them appearing once. Sequencing was done on a sample of CD8+ T cells sorted from blood. The receptors were gathered from a human donor in good health.

This chain's CDR3 is CASSPLDRDYGYTF. CDR3 in DNA: TGTGCCAGCAGCCCCCTGGACAGGGACTATGGCTACACCTTC. This chain connects TRBV14 to TRBJ1-2; 8 bases agree with TRBD1. The CDR3 is made up of 14 amino acids. Germline loops: CDR1 SGHDN, CDR2 FVKESK. V lost 4 bases, J lost 3 bases, and 4 bases stayed unmatched.

Remarks on this clone: Other DNA sequences of this sample code for an identical CDR3. The genes are TRBV4-1 and TRBJ2-2, with a tentative D call TRBD2 (6 bases). This CDR3 is 14 amino acids long. CDR1 and CDR2 (germline): MGHRA, YSYEKL. V was trimmed by 3 bases and J by 1 base, leaving 6 bases between them. The CDR3 sequence is CASSQGLNTGELFF. In DNA form, the CDR3 reads TGCGCCAGCAGCCAGGGACTGAACACCGGGGAGCTGTTTTTT.

V usage is TRBV5-1 and J usage is TRBJ1-1, with TRBD1 as a possible D gene (6 bases). V lost 1 base and J lost 4, with 11 bases in between. CDR3 length: 14 residues. The germline gives CDR1 SGHRS, CDR2 YFSETQ. This CDR3 reads CASSLQGSGTEAFF. The CDR3 DNA is TGCGCCAGCAGCTTGCAGGGGTCGGGCACTGAAGCTTTCTTT.

The chain combines TRBV7-9 with TRBJ1-1; 9 nucleotides agree with TRBD1. Germline V CDR1 and CDR2: SEHNR, FQNEAQ (reference sequence). After removal of 5 bases from V and 4 bases from J, the junction contained 8 bases not matched to a gene. The CDR3 is made up of 15 amino acids. The CDR3 coding sequence is TGTGCCAGCAGCCCCTGGACAGGGGAGAGCACTGAAGCTTTCTTT. Its protein product is CASSPWTGESTEAFF. Using reference TRBV7-9 and TRBJ1-1 for the parts outside the CDR3, the full variable domain is DTGVSQNPRHKITKRGQNVTFRCDPISEHNRLYWYRQTLGQGPEFLTYFQNEAQLEKSRLLSDRFSAERPKGSFSTLEIQRTEQGDSAMYLCASSPWTGESTEAFFGQGTRLTVV.

The rearrangement uses TRBV18 and TRBJ2-7, with 9 bases aligning to TRBD1. V was clipped by 6 bases and J by 4 bases; unmatched bases: 7. CDR3 size: 14 residues. Germline V CDR1 and CDR2: KGHSH, LQKENI. The CDR3 sequence is CASSEAQGAYEQYF. DNA for the CDR3: TGTGCCAGCTCGGAGGCACAGGGGGCTTACGAGCAGTACTTC.

The CDR3 nucleotides are TGTGCCAGCAGTTACGGGCAAAACGAGCAGTACTTC. Its translation is CASSYGQNEQYF. The chain combines TRBV6-5 with TRBJ2-7, with D hard to call. Germline V gene lookup returns CDR1 MNHEY and CDR2 SVGAGI. This CDR3 contains 12 residues. Trimming took 2 bases from V and 5 from J, leaving 7 bases between them.

The sample holds one count of this clone. DNA for the CDR3: TGTGCCACCAGCAGAGATTCCGCCAGCAACACCATATATTTT. This codes for CATSRDSASNTIYF. The chain carries TRBV15 and TRBJ1-3; unclear D gene. Deletions cut 0 bases from V and 7 bases from J, with 10 bases between. Germline V gives CDR1 LNHNV, CDR2 YYDKDF (reference sequence). The CDR3 consists of 14 residues.

This sequence joins TRBV30 and TRBJ1-1; D possibly corresponds to TRBD1 (6 bases). The V end was cut by 0 bases, the J end by 0 bases, with 23 bases between. CDR3 size: 19 residues. Per the germline V gene, CDR1 is GTSNPN and CDR2 is SVGIG (reference sequence). CDR3 residues: CAWSVHPAQGQMMNTEAFF. CDR3 in DNA: TGTGCCTGGAGTGTACACCCCGCCCAGGGGCAAATGATGAACACTGAAGCTTTCTTT. The complete variable domain, with remaining parts taken from reference TRBV30 and TRBJ1-1, reads SQTIHQWPATLVQPVGSPLSLECTVEGTSNPNLYWYRQAAGRGLQLLFYSVGIGQISSEVPQNLSASRPQDRQFILSSKKLLLSDSGFYLCAWSVHPAQGQMMNTEAFFGQGTRLTVV.

The rearrangement uses TRBV7-6 and TRBJ1-1; the D gene is possibly TRBD1 (5 bases). CDR1 is SGHVS, CDR2 FNYEAQ, per germline. The V end lost 4 bases, the J end lost 3 bases, and 9 bases lay between the germline ends. CDR3 length: 13 amino acids. The CDR3 protein is CASSWDRDTEAFF. The CDR3 DNA reads as TGTGCCAGCAGCTGGGACCGAGACACTGAAGCTTTCTTT.

The chain carries TRBV27 and TRBJ1-5; TRBD1 agrees at 10 bases. After removal of 3 bases from V and 3 bases from J, the junction contained 14 bases not matched to a gene. Germline loops: CDR1 MNHEY, CDR2 SMNVEV (reference sequence). This CDR3 has 19 amino acids. As DNA, the CDR3 is TGTGCCAGCAGTTTCGACCGGGACAGGGGTAACCCCTTCAATCAGCCCCAGCATTTT. Translation gives CASSFDRDRGNPFNQPQHF.

The chain uses TRBV28 and TRBJ2-1; 8 positions agree with TRBD2. V lost 3 bases to trimming and J lost 7 bases; unmatched junction nucleotides: 14. There are 17 residues in the CDR3. Per germline, CDR1 MDHEN and CDR2 SYDVKM. Here the CDR3 reads CASSLGPGTRGGNEQFF. The CDR3 DNA sequence: TGTGCCAGCAGTTTGGGTCCCGGGACTAGGGGGGGGAATGAGCAGTTCTTC. The full variable domain, with the rest looked up from reference TRBV28 and TRBJ2-1, is DVKVTQSSRYLVKRTGEKVFLECVQDMDHENMFWYRQDPGLGLRLIYFSYDVKMKEKGDIPEGYSVSREKKERFSLILESASTNQTSMYLCASSLGPGTRGGNEQFFGPGTRLTVL.

V usage is TRBV6-1 and J usage is TRBJ2-7, with D unresolved. V lost 6 bases, J lost 3 bases, and 12 bases lay in between. CDR3 length equals 13 residues. The V gene's germline CDR1 is MNHNS and CDR2 SASEGT. The CDR3 spells CASRRPGSYEQYF. The CDR3 DNA follows: TGTGCCAGCAGGAGGCCCGGCAGCTACGAGCAGTACTTC.

The rearrangement links TRBV27 to TRBJ2-2; no firm D call. V was cut by 6 bases and J by 0 bases, with 8 bases left in between. CDR1 is MNHEY and CDR2 is SMNVEV in the germline V gene (reference sequence). The length of the CDR3 is 14 residues. The CDR3: CASSPGTNTGELFF. The CDR3 nucleotides are TGTGCCAGCAGCCCCGGTACGAACACCGGGGAGCTGTTTTTT.

This chain connects TRBV7-2 to TRBJ1-1; D call uncertain. The germline V and J ends were trimmed by 5 bases and 3 bases, with 13 bases remaining between them. Germline CDR1 SGHTA, CDR2 FQGNSA. The CDR3 is 14 amino acids. The CDR3 sequence is CASSAPGFDTEAFF. DNA for the CDR3: TGTGCCAGCAGCGCCCCGGGCTTTGACACTGAAGCTTTCTTT.

This chain uses TRBV7-9 with TRBJ1-4; D gene unclear. V was shortened by 4 bases and J by 7 bases, with 10 bases between the two germline ends. The CDR3 is 13 residues long. Germline V lookup: CDR1 SEHNR, CDR2 FQNEAQ (reference sequence). Here the CDR3 DNA reads TGTGCCAGCAGCTGGAATGAGGTTGAAAAACTGTTTTTT. This encodes CASSWNEVEKLFF.

V and J are TRBV30 and TRBJ2-3; the match to TRBD1 covers 12 bases. The CDR3 totals 15 residues. Germline V gene lookup returns CDR1 GTSNPN and CDR2 SVGIG (reference sequence). J lost 4 bases, V lost 4 bases, and 6 bases had no gene match. The CDR3 spells CAWTPGQGAADTQYF. The CDR3 nucleotides read TGTGCCTGGACACCGGGACAGGGGGCCGCAGATACGCAGTATTTT.

J is TRBJ2-5 and V is TRBV5-1, with 11 bases aligning to TRBD2. CDR1 is SGHRS, CDR2 YFSETQ, per germline. V shed 0 bases, J shed 5 bases, and the junction held 9 bases outside the gene matches. The CDR3 spans 17 residues. The CDR3 nucleotides read TGCGCCAGCAGCTTGGATTCTAGCGGGGGGCCTGGGGAGACCCAGTACTTC. It codes for CASSLDSSGGPGETQYF.

The V call is TRBV15, the J call TRBJ1-5; D unresolved. Germline V gene sequence: CDR1 LNHNV, CDR2 YYDKDF (reference sequence). V gave up 7 bases and J gave up 5 bases, with 15 bases separating them. The length of the CDR3 is 14 residues. The CDR3 DNA reads as TGTGCCACCACTTTGCGGCCCGGGGATCAGCCCCAGCATTTT. Its translation is CATTLRPGDQPQHF.

V gene TRBV7-8 combines with J gene TRBJ2-3; the match to TRBD2 covers 9 bases. This CDR3 is 17 amino acids long. V lost 3 bases, J lost 2 bases, and 9 bases stayed unmatched. Germline values: CDR1 SGHVS, CDR2 FQNEAQ. The CDR3 loop reads CASSLYSGGADTDTQYF. CDR3 coding DNA: TGTGCCAGCAGCTTGTATAGCGGGGGAGCCGACACAGATACGCAGTATTTT.

This clone was recorded only once. The J gene is TRBJ2-7, the V gene TRBV14; D is perhaps TRBD2 (5 bases). V was pared by 1 base and J by 3 bases, with 10 bases between. The germline CDR1 and CDR2 sequences are SGHDN and FVKESK. The CDR3 runs to 14 residues. The CDR3 coding sequence is TGTGCCAGCAGCCAAGTCGCAGGAGGCTACGAGCAGTACTTC. Translation gives CASSQVAGGYEQYF.

The chain links TRBV10-3 to TRBJ2-7; no definite D call. Germline V gives CDR1 ENHRY, CDR2 SYGVKD. There are 12 residues in the CDR3. Trimming took 3 bases from V and 3 from J, leaving 6 bases between them. CDR3 coding DNA: TGTGCCATCAGTGATCGGCTCTACGAGCAGTACTTC. Amino acid sequence: CAISDRLYEQYF.

V and J are TRBV15 and TRBJ2-5, with D maybe TRBD1 (6 bases). CDR3 size: 14 residues. Trimming took off 1 base at V and 2 bases at J, with 8 bases between the two ends. The germline V gene has CDR1 LNHNV and CDR2 YYDKDF (reference sequence). The chain's CDR3 is CATSRGGQQETQYF. In nucleotides, the CDR3 is TGTGCCACCAGCAGAGGTGGACAGCAAGAGACCCAGTACTTC. The whole variable domain, filled in from reference TRBV15 and TRBJ2-5, reads DAMVIQNPRYQVTQFGKPVTLSCSQTLNHNVMYWYQQKSSQAPKLLFHYYDKDFNNEADTPDNFQSRRPNTSFCFLDIRSPGLGDTAMYLCATSRGGQQETQYFGPGTRLLVL.

The V gene is TRBV11-1, the J gene TRBJ2-7; a weak D match, TRBD2 (5 bases). CDR3 size: 14 residues. Trimming cost V 3 bases and J 1 base, with 10 bases left between them. Germline V gives CDR1 SGHAT, CDR2 FQDESV (reference sequence). The CDR3 region is CASSFEGGSYEQYF. The CDR3 region has the DNA TGTGCCAGCAGCTTTGAGGGCGGATCCTACGAGCAGTACTTC.

V is TRBV30 and J is TRBJ2-1; D gene ambiguous. Trimming cost V 1 base and J 0 bases, with 10 bases left between them. The CDR3 has 15 amino acids. Germline-derived CDR1 and CDR2 are GTSNPN and SVGIG (reference sequence). CDR3 protein: CAWSAYLNSYNEQFF. In DNA form, the CDR3 reads TGTGCCTGGAGTGCCTACTTAAACTCCTACAATGAGCAGTTCTTC.

This clone was seen more than once but under ten times. This chain connects TRBV7-6 to TRBJ2-7; 8 bases match TRBD1. From germline, CDR1 is SGHVS and CDR2 FNYEAQ. After removal of 5 bases from V and 0 bases from J, the junction contained 6 bases not matched to a gene. CDR3 length: 15 amino acids. The CDR3 DNA is TGTGCCAGCAGCCCCCGGGACAGGAGCTCCTACGAGCAGTACTTC. Protein sequence: CASSPRDRSSYEQYF.

The DNA of the CDR3 is TGTGCCAGCTCTGAGGGGTCTGGGGCCAACGTCCTGACTTTC. It specifies CASSEGSGANVLTF. The V and J genes are TRBV9 and TRBJ2-6; D tentatively reads TRBD1 or TRBD2 (5 bases each). CDR1 SGDLS and CDR2 YYNGEE come from the germline V gene. With 7 bases removed from V and 1 base from J, the gap between germline ends came to 9 bases. The CDR3 length is 14 residues.

A few counts support this clone. This rearrangement joins TRBV4-1 to TRBJ1-1; D gene ambiguous. CDR1 MGHRA and CDR2 YSYEKL come from the germline V gene. The CDR3 runs 13 residues. The V and J ends lost 1 base and 1 base respectively, with 4 bases between them. CDR3 coding DNA: TGCGCCAGCAGCCAAGGGTGGAACACTGAAGCTTTCTTT. Translation: CASSQGWNTEAFF.

This clone was counted between two and nine times. This rearrangement joins TRBV2 to TRBJ1-5; TRBD1 is a possible D gene (6 bases). V was clipped by 5 bases and J by 1 base, with 9 bases between them. The CDR3 contains 14 residues. Germline V gives CDR1 SNHLY, CDR2 FYNNEI. CDR3 in DNA: TGTGCCAGCAGTCCCGGGACAAGCAATCAGCCCCAGCATTTT. Its translation is CASSPGTSNQPQHF. The entire variable domain, with the rest obtained from reference TRBV2 and TRBJ1-5, is as follows: EPEVTQTPSHQVTQMGQEVILRCVPISNHLYFYWYRQILGQKVEFLVSFYNNEISEKSEIFDDQFSVERPDGSNFTLKIRSTKLEDSAMYFCASSPGTSNQPQHFGDGTRLSIL.

V usage is TRBV6-1 and J usage is TRBJ1-5, with 10 bases lining up with TRBD1. Germline values: CDR1 MNHNS, CDR2 SASEGT. This CDR3 has 15 amino acids. Trimming at V came to 6 bases and at J to 4 bases, leaving 6 bases not matched to a gene. CDR3 nucleotides: TGTGCCAGCAGCAGGGACAGGGGCGGTAATCAGCCCCAGCATTTT. This gives the protein CASSRDRGGNQPQHF.